This TCR beta chain stems from a study of OX40 agonist ivuxolimab in advanced cancers. Turning to the study itself: Antecedent anti-PD-1, anti-PD-L1 or anti-CTLA-4 therapy was permissible, with roughly 36% having received some. Study outcomes and limitations: Specificity for antigen went undetermined in the expanded peripheral T cells. The average count of expanded clones was higher among CD8+ T cells than among CD4+. Patients who responded partially at 0.1-3.0 mg/kg showed clonal expansion ranking among the lowest.

This clone has a single count. Its antigen is undetermined. This CDR3 contains 13 residues. Per the germline V gene, CDR1 is SGHTA and CDR2 is FQGTGA. Trimming pared 0 bases from V and 9 bases from J, leaving 9 bases between. Sequencing was performed with immunoSEQ multiplex PCR; in TCRdb, only in-frame clones are kept and a portion is missing. The data contain 65,000 to 95,000 clones, about 82% of them seen just once; the ten biggest clones take up approximately 7%. The receptor's source is an adult with an advanced solid tumor such as melanoma, head and neck, liver or kidney cancer. The specimen comprised CD4+ or CD8+ T cells sorted from blood, sampled in a trial of the OX40 agonist ivuxolimab. The V and J genes are TRBV7-3 and TRBJ2-1; possibly TRBD2 for D (5 bases). For the CDR3, the DNA is TGTGCCAGCAGCTTAACGGCGGGTGGTGAGCAGTTCTTC. As protein: CASSLTAGGEQFF.